In its sample, the clone carrying this T cell receptor beta chain was seen once. Methods used by the authors: From reference gene primer amplification, estimates of nucleated cell counts were derived. The repertoire was sequenced with immunoSEQ multiplex PCR; TCRdb's copy has only in-frame clones and lacks some. V and J calls and clone size are given by that table; D and trimming were obtained from the DNA. The repertoire holds 250,000 to 350,000 clones, with about nine tenths as singletons. This sample is part of a study of blood T cell repertoires in COVID-19. CDR3 size: 14 residues. CDR1 and CDR2 from the germline V gene are SGHVS and FQNEAQ. After removal of 3 bases from V and 12 bases from J, the junction contained 11 bases not matched to a gene.

The V gene is TRBV7-8, the J gene TRBJ2-1, with 7 bases fitting TRBD1. This clonotype was sampled from a woman in her forties or fifties who had recovered from COVID-19. The sample was peripheral blood. The CDR3 reads CASSLSRGSTGQFF. The DNA of the CDR3 is TGTGCCAGCAGCTTGTCCAGGGGGAGTACGGGGCAGTTCTTC.